The sequence of this T cell receptor beta chain was determined in a study of T-cell reconstitution after alpha-beta-depleted transplantation in children. Preparing the TCRbeta library involved the use of unique molecular identifiers. TCRdb re-derived calls from the PCR reads in MiXCR, one entry per CDR3 protein. This table holds 250,000 to 300,000 distinct CDR3 sequences, approximately 9.8% found once. Sequencing used PBMCs from the stem cell graft donor, obtained from the stem cell graft. The sequence was obtained from a human donor who donated a stem cell graft to a child with SCID.

The CDR3 protein is CASSQGASGGLYEQYF. CDR3 nucleotides: TGCGCCAGCAGCCAAGGTGCTAGCGGGGGGCTCTACGAGCAGTACTTC. J is TRBJ2-7 and V is TRBV4-1; TRBD2 aligns across 11 bases. Germline V gives CDR1 MGHRA, CDR2 YSYEKL. The CDR3 is 16 residues long. Trimming took 1 base from V and 3 from J; bases not matched to a gene: 5.